Listed here are 8 T cell receptor beta chains from one sample, sequenced in a study of blood T cell repertoires in COVID-19. Sequencing was performed with immunoSEQ multiplex PCR; in TCRdb, only in-frame clones are kept and a portion is missing. The sample has tens of thousands of clones, around 75% seen once. The sequencing input was peripheral blood. These receptors all stem from a man at least 80 years old with acute or convalescent COVID-19.

The chain is built from TRBV9 and TRBJ1-6; no definite D call. V was shortened by 4 bases and J by 4 bases, with 15 bases between the two germline ends. Germline lookup yields CDR1 SGDLS and CDR2 YYNGEE. The length of the CDR3 is 16 residues. The CDR3 reads CASSLAPTDYNSPLHF. CDR3 nucleotide sequence: TGTGCCAGCAGCTTGGCACCGACTGATTATAATTCACCCCTCCACTTT. The full variable domain, with the rest looked up from reference TRBV9 and TRBJ1-6, is DSGVTQTPKHLITATGQRVTLRCSPRSGDLSVYWYQQSLDQGLQFLIQYYNGEERAKGNILERFSAQQFPDLHSELNLSSLELGDSALYFCASSLAPTDYNSPLHFGNGTRLTVT.

By sample share, this clone is medium-sized. Other DNA sequences in the same sample also yield this CDR3. The J gene is TRBJ2-7, the V gene TRBV9, with 7 bases aligning to TRBD1. The CDR3 contains 13 residues. V gave up 3 bases and J gave up 2 bases; unmatched junction bases: 2. Germline CDR1 and CDR2: SGDLS and YYNGEE. The CDR3 loop reads CASSGQGAYEQYF. As DNA, the CDR3 is TGTGCCAGCAGCGGGCAGGGGGCCTACGAGCAGTACTTC.

The rearrangement uses TRBV29-1 and TRBJ1-1, with TRBD1 matching over 7 bases. The CDR3 runs to 12 residues. Germline lookup yields CDR1 SQVTM and CDR2 ANQGSEA. The junction had 9 bases not matched to a gene; V was cut back by 6 bases and J by 8 bases. CDR3 sequence (DNA): TGCAGCGTCGACAGGGTAGCGAGAGAAGCTTTCTTT. It codes for CSVDRVAREAFF. Full variable domain (rest looked up from reference TRBV29-1 and TRBJ1-1): SAVISQKPSRDICQRGTSLTIQCQVDSQVTMMFWYRQQPGQSLTLIATANQGSEATYESGFVIDKFPISRPNLTFSTLTVSNMSPEDSSIYLCSVDRVAREAFFGQGTRLTVV.

This rearrangement joins TRBV12-3 or TRBV12-4 to TRBJ1-5; D unclear. The CDR3 sequence is 13 residues long. Between the trimmed V and J ends, which lost 4 bases and 3 bases, there was a span of 7 bases. The CDR3 DNA reads TGTGCCAGCAGTTATGACACCAATCAGCCCCAGCATTTT. Translating it yields CASSYDTNQPQHF.

A few counts support this clone. The chain links TRBV28 to TRBJ2-5; D may be TRBD2 (5 bases). CDR3 length: 14 amino acids. The V and J ends lost 5 bases and 4 bases respectively, with 14 bases between them. The V gene's germline CDR1 is MDHEN and CDR2 SYDVKM. CDR3 residues: CASSGLSRAETQYF. CDR3 coding DNA: TGTGCCAGCAGTGGACTCTCGCGGGCAGAGACCCAGTACTTC.

In regard to this clone: Germline and junction disagree at one end, which may indicate a read error. The chain has TRBV19 and TRBJ2-2; TRBD2 matches 9 bases. Germline CDR1 reads LNHDA; CDR2 reads SQIVND (reference sequence). There are 17 residues in the CDR3. The CDR3 DNA follows: TGTGCCACTAGTATATCCCCCACTAGCGGGTTCACCGGGGAGCTGTTTTTT. Encoded protein: CATSISPTSGFTGELFF.

This clone was counted a few times. CDR3 loop: CASSLDGTGSRYF. CDR3 sequence (DNA): TGCGCCAGCAGCTTGGACGGGACAGGGTCACGGTACTTC. The V gene is TRBV5-1, the J gene TRBJ2-4; the match to TRBD1 covers 9 bases. Germline CDR1 reads SGHRS; CDR2 reads YFSETQ. J was trimmed by 15 bases and V by 0 bases; bases with no gene match: 7. The CDR3 extends over 13 amino acids.

The chain recombines TRBV28 with TRBJ1-6; 7 bases are shared with TRBD1. Germline V gene data show CDR1 as MDHEN and CDR2 as SYDVKM. The CDR3 contains 14 residues. Trimming removed 6 bases from V and 6 bases from J; junction bases left unmatched: 5. CDR3 coding DNA: TGTGCCAGCAGCCCTGGGACAGTTAATTCACCCCTCCACTTT. Translation: CASSPGTVNSPLHF. Filled out from reference TRBV28 and TRBJ1-6, the complete variable domain reads DVKVTQSSRYLVKRTGEKVFLECVQDMDHENMFWYRQDPGLGLRLIYFSYDVKMKEKGDIPEGYSVSREKKERFSLILESASTNQTSMYLCASSPGTVNSPLHFGNGTRLTVT.